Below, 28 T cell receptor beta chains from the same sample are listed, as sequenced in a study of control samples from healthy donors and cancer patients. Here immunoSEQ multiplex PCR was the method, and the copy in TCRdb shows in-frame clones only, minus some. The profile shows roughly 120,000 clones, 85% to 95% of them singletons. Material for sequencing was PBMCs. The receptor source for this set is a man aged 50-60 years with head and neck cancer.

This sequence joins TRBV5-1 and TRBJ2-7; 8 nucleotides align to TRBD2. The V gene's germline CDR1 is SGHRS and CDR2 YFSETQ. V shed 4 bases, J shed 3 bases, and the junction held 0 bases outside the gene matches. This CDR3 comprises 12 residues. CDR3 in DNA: TGCGCCAGCAGCCGGGAGGGCTACGAGCAGTACTTC. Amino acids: CASSREGYEQYF.

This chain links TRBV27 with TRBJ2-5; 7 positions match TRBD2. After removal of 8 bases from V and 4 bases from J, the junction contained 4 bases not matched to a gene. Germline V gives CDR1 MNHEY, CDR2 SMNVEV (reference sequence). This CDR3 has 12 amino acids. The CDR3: CASSSGGETQYF. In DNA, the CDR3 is TGTGCCAGCTCTAGCGGAGGAGAGACCCAGTACTTC.

The CDR3 reads CASRRVGARGEKLFF. CDR3 in DNA: TGTGCCAGCAGGCGGGTGGGGGCGCGTGGTGAAAAACTGTTTTTT. The chain recombines TRBV28 with TRBJ1-4; D is perhaps TRBD1 (6 bases). Trimming took off 6 bases at V and 7 bases at J, with 18 bases between the two ends. This CDR3 region has 15 residues. CDR1 is MDHEN and CDR2 is SYDVKM in the germline V gene.

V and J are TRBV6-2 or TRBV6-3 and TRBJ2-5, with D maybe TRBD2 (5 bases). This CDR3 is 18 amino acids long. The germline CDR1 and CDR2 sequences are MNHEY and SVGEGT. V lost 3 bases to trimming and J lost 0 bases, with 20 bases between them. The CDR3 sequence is CASSYDINAGGHQETQYF. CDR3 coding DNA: TGTGCCAGCAGTTATGATATTAACGCGGGCGGACACCAAGAGACCCAGTACTTC.

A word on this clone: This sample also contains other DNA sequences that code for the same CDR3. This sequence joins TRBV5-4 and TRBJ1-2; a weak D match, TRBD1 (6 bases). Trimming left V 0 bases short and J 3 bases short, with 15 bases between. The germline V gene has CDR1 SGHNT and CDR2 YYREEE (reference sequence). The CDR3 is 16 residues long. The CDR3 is CASSLGGGRGDYGYTF. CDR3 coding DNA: TGTGCCAGCAGCTTGGGAGGGGGGCGGGGGGACTATGGCTACACCTTC.

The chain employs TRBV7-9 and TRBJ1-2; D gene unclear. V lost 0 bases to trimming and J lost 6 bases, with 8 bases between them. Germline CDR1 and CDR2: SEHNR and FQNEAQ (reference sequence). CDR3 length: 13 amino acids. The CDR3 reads CASSLAEGDGYTF. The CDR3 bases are TGTGCCAGCAGCTTAGCGGAGGGAGATGGCTACACCTTC.

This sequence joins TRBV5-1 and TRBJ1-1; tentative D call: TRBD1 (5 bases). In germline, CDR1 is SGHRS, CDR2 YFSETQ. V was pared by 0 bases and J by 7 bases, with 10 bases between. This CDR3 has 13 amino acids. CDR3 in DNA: TGCGCCAGCAGCTTGGGGGACGGGCGTGAAGCTTTCTTT. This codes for CASSLGDGREAFF.

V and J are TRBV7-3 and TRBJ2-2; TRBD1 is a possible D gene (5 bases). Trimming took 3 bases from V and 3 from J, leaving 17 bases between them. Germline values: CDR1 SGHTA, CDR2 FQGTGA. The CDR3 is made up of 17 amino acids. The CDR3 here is CASSFTADIPYTGELFF. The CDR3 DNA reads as TGTGCCAGCAGCTTCACCGCGGACATACCTTACACCGGGGAGCTGTTTTTT.

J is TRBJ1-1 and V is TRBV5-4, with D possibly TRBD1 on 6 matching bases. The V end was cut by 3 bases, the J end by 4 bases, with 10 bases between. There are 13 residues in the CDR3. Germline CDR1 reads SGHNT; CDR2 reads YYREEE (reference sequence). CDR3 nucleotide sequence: TGTGCCAGCAGCTCACAGGGTTCCACTGAAGCTTTCTTT. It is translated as CASSSQGSTEAFF.

The CDR3 sequence: CASSLGDRGRTDTQYF. As DNA, the CDR3 is TGCGCCAGCAGCTTGGGGGACAGGGGTCGCACAGATACGCAGTATTTT. V and J are TRBV5-1 and TRBJ2-3; 10 bases agree with TRBD1. The CDR3 sequence is 16 residues long. The V gene's germline CDR1 is SGHRS and CDR2 YFSETQ. The trim removed 0 bases at V and 1 base at J, leaving 2 bases unmatched.

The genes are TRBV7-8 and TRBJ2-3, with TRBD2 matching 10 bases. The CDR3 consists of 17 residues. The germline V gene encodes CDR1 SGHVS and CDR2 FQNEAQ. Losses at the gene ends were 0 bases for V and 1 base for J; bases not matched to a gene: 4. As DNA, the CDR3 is TGTGCCAGCAGCTTAGCGCGTACTAGCGGGGGCACAGATACGCAGTATTTT. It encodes CASSLARTSGGTDTQYF. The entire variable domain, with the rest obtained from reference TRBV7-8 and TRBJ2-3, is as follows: GAGVSQSPRYKVAKRGQDVALRCDPISGHVSLFWYQQALGQGPEFLTYFQNEAQLDKSGLPSDRFFAERPEGSVSTLKIQRTQQEDSAVYLCASSLARTSGGTDTQYFGPGTRLTVL.

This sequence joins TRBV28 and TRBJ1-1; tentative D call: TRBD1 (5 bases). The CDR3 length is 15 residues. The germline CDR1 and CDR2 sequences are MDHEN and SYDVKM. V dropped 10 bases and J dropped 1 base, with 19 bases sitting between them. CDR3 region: CATTDSRTPNTEAFF. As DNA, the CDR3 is TGTGCCACCACTGACTCGAGGACACCGAACACTGAAGCTTTCTTT.

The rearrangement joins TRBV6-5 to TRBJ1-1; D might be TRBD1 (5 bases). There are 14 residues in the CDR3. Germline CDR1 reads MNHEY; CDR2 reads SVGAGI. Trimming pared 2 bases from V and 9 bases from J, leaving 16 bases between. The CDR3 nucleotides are TGTGCCAGCAGTTACGAGAGCCGACAGACAAAAGCTTTCTTT. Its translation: CASSYESRQTKAFF.

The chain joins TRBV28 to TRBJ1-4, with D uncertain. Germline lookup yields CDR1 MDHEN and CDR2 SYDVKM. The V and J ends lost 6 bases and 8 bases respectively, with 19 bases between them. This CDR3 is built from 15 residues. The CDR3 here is CASSPNYADSEKLFF. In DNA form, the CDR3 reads TGTGCCAGCAGCCCAAATTATGCGGACTCCGAAAAACTGTTTTTT. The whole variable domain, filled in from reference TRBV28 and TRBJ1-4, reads DVKVTQSSRYLVKRTGEKVFLECVQDMDHENMFWYRQDPGLGLRLIYFSYDVKMKEKGDIPEGYSVSREKKERFSLILESASTNQTSMYLCASSPNYADSEKLFFGSGTQLSVL.

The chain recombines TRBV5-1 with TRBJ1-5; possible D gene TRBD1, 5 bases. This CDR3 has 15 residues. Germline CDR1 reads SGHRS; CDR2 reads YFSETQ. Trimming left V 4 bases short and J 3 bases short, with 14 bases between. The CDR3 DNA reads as TGCGCCAGCAGCCCTCAGTGGGGCCCCAATCAGCCCCAGCATTTT. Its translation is CASSPQWGPNQPQHF. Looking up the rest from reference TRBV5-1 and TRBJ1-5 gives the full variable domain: KAGVTQTPRYLIKTRGQQVTLSCSPISGHRSVSWYQQTPGQGLQFLFEYFSETQRNKGNFPGRFSGRQFSNSRSEMNVSTLELGDSALYLCASSPQWGPNQPQHFGDGTRLSIL.

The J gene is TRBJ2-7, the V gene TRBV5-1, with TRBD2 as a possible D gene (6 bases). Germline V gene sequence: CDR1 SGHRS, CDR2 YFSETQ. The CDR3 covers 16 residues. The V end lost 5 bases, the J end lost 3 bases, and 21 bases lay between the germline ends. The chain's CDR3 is CASRSGAAGWNYEQYF. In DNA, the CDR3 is TGCGCCAGCAGATCGGGAGCGGCAGGGTGGAACTACGAGCAGTACTTC.

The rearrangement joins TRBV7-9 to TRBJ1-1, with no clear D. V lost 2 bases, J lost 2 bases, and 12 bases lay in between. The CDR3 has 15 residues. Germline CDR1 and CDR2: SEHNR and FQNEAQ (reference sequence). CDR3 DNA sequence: TGTGCCAGCAGCTTATCCACCTTTCCAAACACTGAAGCTTTCTTT. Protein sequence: CASSLSTFPNTEAFF.

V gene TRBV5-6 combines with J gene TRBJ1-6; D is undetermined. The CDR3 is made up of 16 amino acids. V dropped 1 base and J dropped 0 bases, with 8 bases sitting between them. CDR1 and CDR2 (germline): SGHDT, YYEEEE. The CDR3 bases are TGTGCCAGCAGCTTGAGGTGGAGCTCCTATAATTCACCCCTCCACTTT. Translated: CASSLRWSSYNSPLHF.

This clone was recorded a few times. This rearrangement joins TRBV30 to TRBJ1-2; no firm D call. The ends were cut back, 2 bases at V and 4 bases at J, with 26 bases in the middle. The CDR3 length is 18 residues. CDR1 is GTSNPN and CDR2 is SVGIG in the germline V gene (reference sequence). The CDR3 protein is CAWSPAMGWTAAFYGYTF. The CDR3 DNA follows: TGTGCCTGGAGTCCTGCGATGGGATGGACCGCCGCCTTCTATGGCTACACCTTC.

As DNA, the CDR3 is TGTGCCAGCTCACCATGGGGATTGGGGGAGCAGTACTTC. Translation gives CASSPWGLGEQYF. This sequence joins TRBV18 and TRBJ2-7; no clear D gene. V lost 2 bases to trimming and J lost 7 bases, with 12 bases between them. From germline, CDR1 is KGHSH and CDR2 LQKENI. The CDR3 totals 13 residues.

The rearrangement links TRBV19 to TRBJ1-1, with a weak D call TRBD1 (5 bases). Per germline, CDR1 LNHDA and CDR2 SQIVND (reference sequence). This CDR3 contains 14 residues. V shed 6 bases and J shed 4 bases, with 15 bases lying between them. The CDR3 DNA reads TGTGCCAGTAGCGGACGGGAAAGGGGCACTGAAGCTTTCTTT. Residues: CASSGRERGTEAFF.

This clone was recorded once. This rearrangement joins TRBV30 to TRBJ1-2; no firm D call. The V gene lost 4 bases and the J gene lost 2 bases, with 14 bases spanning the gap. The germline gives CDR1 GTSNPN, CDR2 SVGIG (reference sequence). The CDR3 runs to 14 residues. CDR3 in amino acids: CAWTQQQRNYGYTF. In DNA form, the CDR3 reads TGTGCCTGGACTCAACAACAGAGAAACTATGGCTACACCTTC.

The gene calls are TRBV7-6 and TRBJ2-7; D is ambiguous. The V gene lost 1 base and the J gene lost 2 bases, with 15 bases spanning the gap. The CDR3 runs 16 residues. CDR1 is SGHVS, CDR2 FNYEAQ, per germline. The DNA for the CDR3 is TGTGCCAGCAGCTTAGAGGCCAGCCACTCTACCTACGAGCAGTACTTC. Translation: CASSLEASHSTYEQYF.

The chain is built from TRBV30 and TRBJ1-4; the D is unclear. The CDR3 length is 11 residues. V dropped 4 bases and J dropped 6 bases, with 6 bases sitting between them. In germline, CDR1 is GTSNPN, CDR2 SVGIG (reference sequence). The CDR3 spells CAWNYHEKLFF. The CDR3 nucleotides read TGTGCCTGGAACTATCATGAAAAACTGTTTTTT.

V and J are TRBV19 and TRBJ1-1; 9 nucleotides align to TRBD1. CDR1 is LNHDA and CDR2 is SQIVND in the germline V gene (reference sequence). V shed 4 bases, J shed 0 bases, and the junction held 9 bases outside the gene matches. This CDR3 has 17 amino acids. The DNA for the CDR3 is TGTGCCAGTAGTACCTCCGGGACAGGGAGGGTGAACACTGAAGCTTTCTTT. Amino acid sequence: CASSTSGTGRVNTEAFF.

The DNA of the CDR3 is TGTGCCAGCTCGCCTAGCGGCGGGGCGGACTCTGGAAACACCATATATTTT. Its translation is CASSPSGGADSGNTIYF. V gene TRBV18 combines with J gene TRBJ1-3; D possibly corresponds to TRBD1 (5 bases). The CDR3 sequence is 17 residues long. Germline V gene data show CDR1 as KGHSH and CDR2 as LQKENI. The ends were cut back, 6 bases at V and 0 bases at J, with 18 bases in the middle.

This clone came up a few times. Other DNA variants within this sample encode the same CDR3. The CDR3 sequence: CASSLTVNTEAFF. CDR3 coding DNA: TGTGCCAGCAGCTTAACAGTTAACACTGAAGCTTTCTTT. The V call is TRBV7-3, the J call TRBJ1-1; D gene uncertain. The ends were cut back, 0 bases at V and 2 bases at J, with 4 bases in the middle. Germline values: CDR1 SGHTA, CDR2 FQGTGA. The CDR3 is 13 amino acids. Full variable domain (rest looked up from reference TRBV7-3 and TRBJ1-1): GAGVSQTPSNKVTEKGKYVELRCDPISGHTALYWYRQSLGQGPEFLIYFQGTGAADDSGLPNDRFFAVRPEGSVSTLKIQRTERGDSAVYLCASSLTVNTEAFFGQGTRLTVV.

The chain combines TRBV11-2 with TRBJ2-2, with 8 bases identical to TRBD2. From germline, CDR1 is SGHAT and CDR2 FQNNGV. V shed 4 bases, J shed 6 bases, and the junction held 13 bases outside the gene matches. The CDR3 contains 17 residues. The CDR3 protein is CASSSRGAGGAPGELFF. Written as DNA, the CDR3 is TGTGCCAGCAGCTCAAGGGGGGCGGGGGGCGCCCCCGGGGAGCTGTTTTTT.